Below, one T cell receptor beta chain is given with its context. The antigen is not known. Assay used: immunoSEQ multiplex PCR; TCRdb lists only in-frame clones, some missing. The sample yields approximately 150,000 clones, approximately 88% seen once. This CDR3 region has 15 residues. V was clipped by 7 bases and J by 2 bases; unmatched bases: 5. The V gene's germline CDR1 is KGHDR and CDR2 SFDVKD. The data were obtained in a study of T cell responses to AZD1222 COVID-19 vaccine. General observations from the study: Close to half of all spike-specific TCRs reportedly target regions of the variants that are unmutated. Spike-specific TCR breadth and depth were elevated following two AZD1222 doses. Repertoire samples came only from after the peak T cell response.

The sequencing here drew on peripheral blood, taken 28 days after the second dose of the MenACWY control vaccine. The clonotype was recovered from an adult who received the MenACWY meningococcal vaccine as a control. This chain links TRBV24-1 with TRBJ2-2, with 8 positions matching TRBD2. The CDR3 nucleotides are TGTGCCACCAGCGGGGGACTAGTAAACACCGGGGAGCTGTTTTTT. Translation: CATSGGLVNTGELFF.